The clone carrying this T cell receptor (beta chain) was seen more than once but under ten times. The V gene's germline CDR1 is GTSNPN and CDR2 SVGIG (reference sequence). This CDR3 comprises 11 residues. Deletions cut 1 base from V and 11 bases from J, with 11 bases between. These data originate in a study of shared clonotypes between healthy human individuals. Repertoires were generated with immunoSEQ multiplex PCR, while TCRdb's copy carries only in-frame clones and drops some. Seen here are under 2.5 million clones, around 90% observed once, and the top ten hold about 0.36%. V gene TRBV30 combines with J gene TRBJ1-1, with no clear D. Sequencing was done on a sample of naive CD4+ T cells from PBMCs. The sample's subset: CD45RA+ positively selected. The TCR comes from a man aged 18 to 29 in good health. Some clones in this sample may be carry-over from other donors' samples. CDR3 DNA: TGTGCCTGGAGTGGGGCCACGACGGCTTTCTTT. Translated, it gives CAWSGATTAFF.